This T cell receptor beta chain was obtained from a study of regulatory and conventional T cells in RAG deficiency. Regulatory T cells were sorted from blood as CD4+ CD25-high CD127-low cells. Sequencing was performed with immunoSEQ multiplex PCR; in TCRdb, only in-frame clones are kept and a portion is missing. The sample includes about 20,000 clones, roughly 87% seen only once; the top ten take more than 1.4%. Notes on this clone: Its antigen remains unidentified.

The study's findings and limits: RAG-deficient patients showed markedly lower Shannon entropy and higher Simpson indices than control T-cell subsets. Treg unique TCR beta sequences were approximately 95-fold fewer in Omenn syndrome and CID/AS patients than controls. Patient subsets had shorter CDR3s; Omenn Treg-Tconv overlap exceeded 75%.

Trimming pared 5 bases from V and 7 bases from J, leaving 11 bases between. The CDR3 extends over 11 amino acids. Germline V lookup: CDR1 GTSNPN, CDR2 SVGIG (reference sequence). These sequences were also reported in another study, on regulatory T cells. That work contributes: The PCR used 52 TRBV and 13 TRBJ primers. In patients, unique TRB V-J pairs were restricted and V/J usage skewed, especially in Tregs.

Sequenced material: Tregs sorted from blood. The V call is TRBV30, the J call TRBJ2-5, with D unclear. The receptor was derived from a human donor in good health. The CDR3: CAWDSLGTQYF. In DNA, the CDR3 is TGTGCCTGGGATAGTTTGGGGACCCAGTACTTC.